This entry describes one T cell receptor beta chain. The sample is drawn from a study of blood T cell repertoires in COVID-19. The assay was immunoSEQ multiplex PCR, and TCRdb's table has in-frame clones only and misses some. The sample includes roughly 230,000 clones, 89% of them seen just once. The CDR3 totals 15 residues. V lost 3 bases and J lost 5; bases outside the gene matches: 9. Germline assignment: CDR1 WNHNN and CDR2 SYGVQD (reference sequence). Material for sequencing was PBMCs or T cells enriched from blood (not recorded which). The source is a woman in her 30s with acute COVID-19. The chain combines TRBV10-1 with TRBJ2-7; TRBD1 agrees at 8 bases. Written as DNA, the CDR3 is TGCGCCAGCAGTGATACCAGGGGGCCGAATCACGAGCAGTACTTC. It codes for CASSDTRGPNHEQYF.